This TCR beta chain was identified in a study of beta chain features in type 1 diabetes. Study information: Patients and healthy donors were similar in age, gender and cell yields.

This clone was observed a few times. Its target is unknown. Germline V gives CDR1 SGHAT, CDR2 FQNNGV. V gave up 5 bases and J gave up 0 bases, with 13 bases separating them. The CDR3 totals 15 residues. What was sequenced were expressed TCRB transcripts, since all of the isolated RNA had been reverse transcribed. TCRdb keeps only in-frame clones here, not all; method: immunoSEQ multiplex PCR. The sample lists 140,000 or so clones; about an eighth were seen once. Study conclusions and caveats: More deletions and fewer insertions at VDJ junctions were found in patients with type 1 diabetes. A closer apparent resemblance between naive, central memory and Treg TCRB repertoires was seen in patients than in healthy donors. Type 1 diabetes patients had moderately but significantly shorter TCRB CDR3s in all four CD4+ subsets.

The chain employs TRBV11-2 and TRBJ1-1; the D is unclear. Sequenced sample: central memory CD4+ T cells from blood. The TCR sequence derives from a man younger than 35 with type 1 diabetes. The CDR3 reads CASSPRIGLNTEAFF. The CDR3 region has the DNA TGTGCCAGCAGCCCCCGGATCGGGTTGAACACTGAAGCTTTCTTT.